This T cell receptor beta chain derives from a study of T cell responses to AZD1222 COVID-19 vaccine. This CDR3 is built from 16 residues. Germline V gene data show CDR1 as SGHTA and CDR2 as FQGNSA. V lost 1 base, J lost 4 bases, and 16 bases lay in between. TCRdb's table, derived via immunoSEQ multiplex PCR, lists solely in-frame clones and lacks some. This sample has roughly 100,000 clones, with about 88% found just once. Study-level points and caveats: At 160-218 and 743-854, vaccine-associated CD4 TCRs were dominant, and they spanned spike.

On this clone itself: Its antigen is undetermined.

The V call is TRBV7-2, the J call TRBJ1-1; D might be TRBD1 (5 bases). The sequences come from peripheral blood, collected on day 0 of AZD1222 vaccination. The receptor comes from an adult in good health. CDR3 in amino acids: CASSLGQTRRGTEAFF. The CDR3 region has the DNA TGTGCCAGCAGCTTAGGACAGACACGGAGAGGCACTGAAGCTTTCTTT.